Below are 4 T cell receptor beta chains sequenced from a single sample in a study of cytomegalovirus exposure and HLA in healthy donors. Method: immunoSEQ multiplex PCR; TCRdb's copy keeps in-frame clones and lacks some. Of 200,000 or so clones in the sample, over 80% were seen once. Material: PBMCs. The receptors here all came from a woman under 30 in good health and CMV-seronegative.

This chain joins TRBV4-1 and TRBJ1-1; 8 bases map to TRBD1. The CDR3 is 17 amino acids. V dropped 3 bases and J dropped 1; count of bases not matched to a gene: 10. The germline CDR1 and CDR2 sequences are MGHRA and YSYEKL. This chain's CDR3 is CASSQGLGQGRNTEAFF. CDR3 nucleotide sequence: TGCGCCAGCAGCCAGGGACTTGGACAGGGTCGGAACACTGAAGCTTTCTTT.

The chain links TRBV6-5 to TRBJ1-1; D ambiguous. Germline V gene data show CDR1 as MNHEY and CDR2 as SVGAGI. CDR3 length: 14 residues. Trimming shortened V by 2 bases and J by 2 bases, and 9 bases separated the two germline ends. CDR3 coding DNA: TGTGCCAGCAGTTACGGAGGGCTTAACACTGAAGCTTTCTTT. This translates into CASSYGGLNTEAFF.

The chain combines TRBV30 with TRBJ1-2, with 7 bases aligning to TRBD1. CDR1 GTSNPN and CDR2 SVGIG come from the germline V gene (reference sequence). V lost 5 bases and J lost 6; bases outside the gene matches: 6. The CDR3 totals 12 residues. CDR3 sequence (DNA): TGTGCCTGGGTCGGACAGGAGAATGGCTACACCTTC. Its translation is CAWVGQENGYTF.

The V call is TRBV2, the J call TRBJ2-7, with D possibly being TRBD1 (5 bases). The ends were cut back, 7 bases at V and 5 bases at J, with 15 bases in the middle. Germline V gene sequence: CDR1 SNHLY, CDR2 FYNNEI. The CDR3 runs to 13 residues. The CDR3 sequence: CASTRSETDEQYF. CDR3 bases: TGTGCCAGCACGAGGTCCGAGACAGACGAGCAGTACTTC. The whole variable domain, remainder taken from reference TRBV2 and TRBJ2-7, is EPEVTQTPSHQVTQMGQEVILRCVPISNHLYFYWYRQILGQKVEFLVSFYNNEISEKSEIFDDQFSVERPDGSNFTLKIRSTKLEDSAMYFCASTRSETDEQYFGPGTRLTVT.